What follows are 19 T cell receptor beta chains derived from one specimen sequenced in a study of OX40 agonist ivuxolimab in advanced cancers. Sequencing was performed with immunoSEQ multiplex PCR; in TCRdb, only in-frame clones are kept and a portion is missing. This repertoire shows 25,000 to 30,000 clones, around 80% found once; its top ten account for approximately 30%. The source material was CD4+ or CD8+ T cells sorted from blood, sampled in a trial of the OX40 agonist ivuxolimab. The receptors shown here come from an adult with an advanced solid tumor such as melanoma, head and neck, liver or kidney cancer.

This clone is medium-sized by share. The rearrangement joins TRBV27 to TRBJ2-2; TRBD1 might be the D (5 bases). Germline-derived CDR1 and CDR2 are MNHEY and SMNVEV (reference sequence). V gave up 3 bases and J gave up 8 bases, with 13 bases separating them. The CDR3 is 14 residues long. CDR3 region: CASSFSVRVGELFF. CDR3 nucleotides: TGTGCCAGCAGTTTCTCGGTCAGGGTTGGGGAGCTGTTTTTT.

This CDR3 is CASSKYKHSGELFF. In DNA, the CDR3 is TGTGCCAGCAGCAAATACAAACACTCCGGGGAGCTGTTTTTT. The chain recombines TRBV21-1 with TRBJ2-2. TRBV21-1 is a recognized pseudogene. CDR3 length: 14 residues.

The genes are TRBV7-8 and TRBJ2-1; D is unclear. The germline V gene has CDR1 SGHVS and CDR2 FQNEAQ. The CDR3 spans 15 residues. The germline V and J ends were trimmed by 5 bases and 6 bases, with 17 bases remaining between them. CDR3: CASSIFRAPGNEQFF. CDR3 DNA: TGTGCCAGCAGCATATTCCGGGCCCCTGGCAATGAGCAGTTCTTC.

This clone is medium-sized (0.01 to 0.1%) by share. J is TRBJ2-1 and V is TRBV10-2; 7 nucleotides align to TRBD2. The junction had 15 bases not matched to a gene; V was cut back by 3 bases and J by 10 bases. The CDR3 sequence is 16 residues long. Germline V lookup: CDR1 WSHSY, CDR2 SAAADI. Here the CDR3 DNA reads TGCGCCAGCAGTGACGGCTTACGGGGGGTTGTTTCGGAGCAGTTCTTC. Translated: CASSDGLRGVVSEQFF.

This rearrangement joins TRBV4-1 to TRBJ1-1; D is ambiguous. The length of the CDR3 is 14 residues. Between the trimmed V and J ends, which lost 0 bases and 2 bases, there was a span of 7 bases. Germline loops: CDR1 MGHRA, CDR2 YSYEKL. In DNA form, the CDR3 reads TGCGCCAGCAGCCAAGAGGGGTCCAACACTGAAGCTTTCTTT. Translating gives CASSQEGSNTEAFF.

This clone was observed a single time. The chain is built from TRBV5-4 and TRBJ2-1; D possibly corresponds to TRBD1 (6 bases). The CDR3 spans 13 residues. Germline-derived CDR1 and CDR2 are SGHNT and YYREEE (reference sequence). The V and J ends lost 4 bases and 10 bases respectively, with 15 bases between them. The CDR3 is CASSTTGFREQFF. The CDR3 coding sequence is TGTGCCAGCAGCACAACAGGGTTTAGGGAGCAGTTCTTC.

A single count supports this clone. The chain combines TRBV2 with TRBJ2-7; D unclear. V lost 1 base and J lost 3, with 10 bases in between. CDR1 SNHLY and CDR2 FYNNEI come from the germline V gene. The CDR3 contains 14 residues. The DNA for the CDR3 is TGTGCCAGCAGTGAAGTAAAGGATCACTACGAGCAGTACTTC. Protein: CASSEVKDHYEQYF.

DNA of the CDR3: TGCGCCAGCAGCCCCTGGGACAGAAACACTGAAGCTTTCTTT. Its protein is CASSPWDRNTEAFF. V usage is TRBV4-1 and J usage is TRBJ1-1; TRBD1 matches at 7 bases. The J segment lost 2 bases and the V segment lost 4 bases, leaving 4 bases of the junction unmatched. This CDR3 is built from 14 residues. The germline V gene encodes CDR1 MGHRA and CDR2 YSYEKL.

Notes on this clone: Germline and junction disagree at one end, which may indicate a read error. The chain carries TRBV2 and TRBJ2-3; TRBD2 aligns across 8 bases. CDR1 and CDR2 (germline): SNHLY, FYNNEI. The CDR3 spans 14 residues. The CDR3 here is CASSKAGASDTQYF. The DNA of the CDR3 is TGTGCCAGCAGTAAAGCGGGAGCATCAGATACGCAGTATTTT.

A single count supports this clone. The gene calls are TRBV7-9 and TRBJ1-4, with 11 bases identical to TRBD1. The J segment lost 4 bases and the V segment lost 4 bases, leaving 5 bases of the junction unmatched. The CDR3 is 16 amino acids. Germline lookup yields CDR1 SEHNR and CDR2 FQNEAQ (reference sequence). Here the CDR3 reads CASSSRDRGFNEKLFF. The CDR3 DNA follows: TGTGCCAGCAGCTCCCGGGACAGGGGGTTTAATGAAAAACTGTTTTTT.

This clone is a singleton in its sample. The DNA for the CDR3 is TGTGCCAGCAGTGAAGCTACCGGACTAGCGGGGGGTTCGGGCACCGGGGAGCTGTTTTTT. This codes for CASSEATGLAGGSGTGELFF. The rearrangement uses TRBV2 and TRBJ2-2; 14 nucleotides line up with TRBD2. V was pared by 0 bases and J by 4 bases, with 10 bases of the junction left unmatched. This CDR3 comprises 20 residues. CDR1 is SNHLY, CDR2 FYNNEI, per germline.

J is TRBJ2-7 and V is TRBV9; 9 nucleotides agree with TRBD2. This CDR3 is built from 15 residues. V shed 4 bases and J 0 bases; nucleotides not matched to a gene: 5. CDR1 SGDLS and CDR2 YYNGEE come from the germline V gene. The CDR3 reads CASSPGLATSYEQYF. In DNA, the CDR3 is TGTGCCAGCAGCCCCGGACTAGCGACCTCCTACGAGCAGTACTTC.

The rearrangement joins TRBV9 to TRBJ2-5; D not resolved. CDR3 length equals 14 residues. CDR1 SGDLS and CDR2 YYNGEE come from the germline V gene. The V and J ends lost 3 bases and 0 bases respectively, with 9 bases between them. The CDR3 reads CASSAMLYQETQYF. CDR3 bases: TGTGCCAGCAGCGCGATGTTATACCAAGAGACCCAGTACTTC.

As DNA, the CDR3 is TGTGCCTGGAGTTGGGACAGCACTGAAGCTTTCTTT. Its protein is CAWSWDSTEAFF. The chain has TRBV30 and TRBJ1-1; 7 nucleotides agree with TRBD1. The germline V gene encodes CDR1 GTSNPN and CDR2 SVGIG (reference sequence). V shed 2 bases, J shed 4 bases, and the junction held 1 base outside the gene matches. The CDR3 has 12 amino acids.

As DNA, the CDR3 is TGTGCCTGGAGTGTATATAGCAATCAGCCCCAGCATTTT. This encodes CAWSVYSNQPQHF. The chain is built from TRBV30 and TRBJ1-5, with unresolved D. The CDR3 runs to 13 residues. Germline values: CDR1 GTSNPN, CDR2 SVGIG (reference sequence). The germline V and J ends were trimmed by 0 bases and 0 bases, with 3 bases remaining between them.

The V gene is TRBV9, the J gene TRBJ1-6; D is ambiguous. The ends were cut back, 1 base at V and 6 bases at J, with 2 bases in the middle. Germline CDR1 is SGDLS and CDR2 is YYNGEE. The CDR3 extends over 12 amino acids. CDR3 DNA sequence: TGTGCCAGCAGCGTACGTAATTCACCCCTCCACTTT. Its translation: CASSVRNSPLHF.

The genes are TRBV29-1 and TRBJ2-7, with 14 bases fitting TRBD2. The germline gives CDR1 SQVTM, CDR2 ANQGSEA. The CDR3 is made up of 16 amino acids. The trim removed 1 base at V and 2 bases at J, leaving 4 bases unmatched. The CDR3 sequence: CSVEGTSGRFPYEQYF. The CDR3 DNA follows: TGCAGCGTTGAAGGGACTAGCGGGAGGTTTCCCTACGAGCAGTACTTC.

The rearrangement uses TRBV7-9 and TRBJ1-1; D is uncertain. Germline V gene sequence: CDR1 SEHNR, CDR2 FQNEAQ (reference sequence). Trimming cost V 1 base and J 2 bases, with 8 bases left between them. CDR3 length equals 14 residues. For the CDR3, the DNA is TGTGCCAGCAGCTTAGTCGGGCCAAACACTGAAGCTTTCTTT. This codes for CASSLVGPNTEAFF.

The chain employs TRBV6-4 and TRBJ2-1; D may be TRBD1 (5 bases). Germline CDR1 is MRHNA and CDR2 is SNTAGT. V lost 8 bases and J 3 bases, leaving 11 bases between the germline ends. The CDR3 is made up of 13 amino acids. CDR3 residues: CASGAGGYNEQFF. CDR3 bases: TGTGCCAGCGGGGCCGGTGGCTACAATGAGCAGTTCTTC.